This T cell receptor beta chain was sequenced in a study of blood T cell repertoires in COVID-19. A few counts support this clone. As processed by the authors: Amplification of reference gene primers was used by the study to estimate nucleated cell counts. TCRdb's copy holds only in-frame clones and misses some; the assay was immunoSEQ multiplex PCR. V, J and clone size are taken as reported in that table, and D and trimming were inferred from the DNA itself. The sample has over 130,000 clones; 88% are singletons. Germline CDR1 reads KGHSH; CDR2 reads LQKENI. CDR3 length: 17 amino acids. The trim removed 3 bases at V and 7 bases at J, leaving 18 bases unmatched.

Sequencing input: peripheral blood. V and J are TRBV18 and TRBJ2-7; 7 bases fit TRBD2. The clonotype originates from a man in his 60s with active or convalescent COVID-19. The CDR3 region has the DNA TGTGCCAGCTCACCCCGAGGGAGGGCCTTTTTTGTTCCGGAGCAGTACTTC. It yields the protein CASSPRGRAFFVPEQYF.